Listed below are T cell receptor beta chains from one sample, sequenced in a study of T-cell reconstitution after alpha-beta-depleted transplantation in children. TCRdb recomputed calls from the PCR reads with MiXCR, one row per CDR3 protein. Of over 85,000 distinct CDR3 sequences in the sample, approximately 8% were seen once. The material was PBMCs, obtained before TCRalphabeta/CD19-depleted stem cell transplant. Receptor source: a boy aged 2-9 years with acute lymphoblastic leukemia, due to receive a stem cell transplant. Both conserved end residues are part of each CDR3. D genes are given only for firm matches. For some rows the clone size is stated as once, few or many, or as a class when expanded; others skip it.

DNA: TGTGCCAGTAGTATACCGGGACACCCGAACACTGAAGCTTTCTTT; CDR3: CASSIPGHPNTEAFF; V: TRBV19; size: few; D: NA; J: TRBJ1-1
DNA: TGTGCCAGCAGTTACTCGCCGGGGGGCGCAAACACCATATATTTT; CDR3: CASSYSPGGANTIYF; V: TRBV6-5; size: NA; D: NA; J: TRBJ1-3
DNA: TGCAGTGCTAGCCGCATTCCCCGGGATACGCAGTATTTT; CDR3: CSASRIPRDTQYF; V: TRBV20-1; size: many; D: NA; J: TRBJ2-3
DNA: TGTGCCAGCAGTCCCGCTTCAGGGGCGGGGGAGCTGTTTTTT; CDR3: CASSPASGAGELFF; V: TRBV7-9; size: many; D: NA; J: TRBJ2-2
DNA: TGCAGCGTAATGACAGATGCAACTAATGAAAAACTGTTTTTT; CDR3: CSVMTDATNEKLFF; V: TRBV29-1; size: few; D: NA; J: TRBJ1-4
DNA: TGTGCCACTCAGCCGGGACAGGGATACGAGCAGTACTTC; CDR3: CATQPGQGYEQYF; V: TRBV28; size: many; D: TRBD1; J: TRBJ2-7
DNA: TGTGCCACCAGCAGAGTGGACGCCTACGAGCAGTACTTC; CDR3: CATSRVDAYEQYF; V: TRBV15; size: many; D: NA; J: TRBJ2-7
DNA: TGTGCCAGCAGCCAAGCTTACCGGGACCCTAATGAAAAACTGTTTTTT; CDR3: CASSQAYRDPNEKLFF; V: TRBV3-1; size: NA; D: NA; J: TRBJ1-4
DNA: TGTGCCAGCAGCCCCCCAGGACAGGGGCCCAACTATGGCTACACCTTC; CDR3: CASSPPGQGPNYGYTF; V: TRBV7-9; size: few; D: TRBD1; J: TRBJ1-2
DNA: TGCAGTGCTGAACCCATTGGACAGGGGGCGCGAGGCTACACCTTC; CDR3: CSAEPIGQGARGYTF; V: TRBV20-1; size: few; D: TRBD1; J: TRBJ1-2
DNA: TGTGCCAGCATGTCAGGGGGCGCGGTGAACACCATATATTTT; CDR3: CASMSGGAVNTIYF; V: TRBV25-1; size: many; D: TRBD1; J: TRBJ1-3